The T cell receptor beta chain under discussion was sequenced for a study of human CD4 T cells and Enterobacteriaceae. The memory gate held CD4+ cells that were not CD45RA+CCR7+CD95- naive cells, over 95% pure. Data came from immunoSEQ multiplex PCR; TCRdb stores just in-frame clones and leaves some out. The data contain some 30,000 clones, 70% to 85% of them singletons. The sequenced sample consisted of memory CD4+ T cells from blood. The receptor's source is a human donor in good health.

Here the CDR3 DNA reads TGTGCCAGCAGTTACCTGGCTAGCGGGGAAATTGAGCAGTTCTTC. Protein: CASSYLASGEIEQFF. The chain employs TRBV6-5 and TRBJ2-1; 9 bases are shared with TRBD2. CDR3 length: 15 amino acids. V gave up 2 bases and J gave up 9 bases; unmatched junction bases: 8. Germline V lookup: CDR1 MNHEY, CDR2 SVGAGI.